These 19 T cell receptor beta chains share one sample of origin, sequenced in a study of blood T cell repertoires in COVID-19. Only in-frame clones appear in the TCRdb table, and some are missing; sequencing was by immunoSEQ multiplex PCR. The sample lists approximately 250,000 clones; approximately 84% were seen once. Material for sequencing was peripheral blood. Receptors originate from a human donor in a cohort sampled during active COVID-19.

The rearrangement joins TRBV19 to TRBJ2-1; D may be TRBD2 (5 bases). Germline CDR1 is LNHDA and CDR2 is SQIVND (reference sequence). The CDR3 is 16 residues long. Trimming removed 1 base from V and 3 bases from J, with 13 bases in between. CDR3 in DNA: TGTGCCAGTAGTATAGCGGGTACTAGGAGCTACAATGAGCAGTTCTTC. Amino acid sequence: CASSIAGTRSYNEQFF. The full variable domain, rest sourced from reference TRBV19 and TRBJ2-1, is DGGITQSPKYLFRKEGQNVTLSCEQNLNHDAMYWYRQDPGQGLRLIYYSQIVNDFQKGDIAEGYSVSREKKESFPLTVTSAQKNPTAFYLCASSIAGTRSYNEQFFGPGTRLTVL.

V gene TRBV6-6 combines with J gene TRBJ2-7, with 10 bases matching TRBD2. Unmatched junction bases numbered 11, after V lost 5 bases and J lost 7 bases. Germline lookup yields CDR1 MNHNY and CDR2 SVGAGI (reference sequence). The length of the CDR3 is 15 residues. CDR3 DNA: TGTGCCAGCAGTCCCCGAAGCGGGAGGGCGGGTGAGCAGTACTTC. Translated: CASSPRSGRAGEQYF.

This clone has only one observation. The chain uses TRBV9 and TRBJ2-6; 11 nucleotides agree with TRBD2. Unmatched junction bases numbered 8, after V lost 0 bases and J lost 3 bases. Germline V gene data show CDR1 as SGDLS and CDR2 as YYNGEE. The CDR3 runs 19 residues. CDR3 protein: CASSVAVAGGPGGANVLTF. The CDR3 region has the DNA TGTGCCAGCAGCGTAGCAGTAGCGGGAGGGCCTGGTGGGGCCAACGTCCTGACTTTC.

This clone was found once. The CDR3 loop is CASTPARAYLGSLHF. The CDR3 DNA sequence: TGTGCCAGCACACCAGCCAGGGCCTATTTAGGTTCCCTCCACTTT. This chain uses TRBV6-5 with TRBJ1-6, with a weak D call TRBD1 (5 bases). The CDR3 has 15 residues. Trimming pared 7 bases from V and 14 bases from J, leaving 24 bases between. The germline V gene has CDR1 MNHEY and CDR2 SVGAGI.

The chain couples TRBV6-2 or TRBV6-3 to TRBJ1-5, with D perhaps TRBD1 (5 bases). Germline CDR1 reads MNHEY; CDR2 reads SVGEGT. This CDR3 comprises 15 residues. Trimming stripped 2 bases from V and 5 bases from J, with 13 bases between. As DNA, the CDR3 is TGTGCCAGCAGTTACCCCTCCACGGGGGATCAGCCCCAGCATTTT. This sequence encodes CASSYPSTGDQPQHF.

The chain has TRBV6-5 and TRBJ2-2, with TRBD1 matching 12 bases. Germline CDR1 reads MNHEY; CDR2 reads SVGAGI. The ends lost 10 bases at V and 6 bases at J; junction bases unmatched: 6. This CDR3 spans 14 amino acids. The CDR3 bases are TGTGCCACCTGGGACAGGGGGCTCGCCGGGGAGCTGTTTTTT. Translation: CATWDRGLAGELFF.

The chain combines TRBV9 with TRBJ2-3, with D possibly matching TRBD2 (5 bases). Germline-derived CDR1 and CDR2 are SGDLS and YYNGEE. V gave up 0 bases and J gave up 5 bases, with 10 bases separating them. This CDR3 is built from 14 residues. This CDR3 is CASSVGVAIDTQYF. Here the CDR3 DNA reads TGTGCCAGCAGCGTAGGGGTAGCGATAGATACGCAGTATTTT.

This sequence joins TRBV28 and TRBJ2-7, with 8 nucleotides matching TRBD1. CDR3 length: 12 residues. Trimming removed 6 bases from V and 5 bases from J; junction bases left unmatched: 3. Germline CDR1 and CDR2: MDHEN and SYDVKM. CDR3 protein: CASRTGVHEQYF. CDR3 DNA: TGTGCCAGCAGGACAGGGGTCCACGAGCAGTACTTC.

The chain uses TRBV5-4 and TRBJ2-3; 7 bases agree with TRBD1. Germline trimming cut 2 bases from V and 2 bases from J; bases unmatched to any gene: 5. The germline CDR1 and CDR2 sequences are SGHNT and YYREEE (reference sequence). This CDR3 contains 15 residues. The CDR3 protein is CASSFRQGDTDTQYF. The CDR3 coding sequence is TGTGCCAGCAGCTTCAGACAGGGAGACACAGATACGCAGTATTTT.

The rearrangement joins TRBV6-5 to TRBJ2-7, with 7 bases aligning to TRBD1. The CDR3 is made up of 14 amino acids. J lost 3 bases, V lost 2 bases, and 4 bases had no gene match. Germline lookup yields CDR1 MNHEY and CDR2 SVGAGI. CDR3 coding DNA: TGTGCCAGCAGTTACCTCGACAGGGTCTACGAGCAGTACTTC. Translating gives CASSYLDRVYEQYF.

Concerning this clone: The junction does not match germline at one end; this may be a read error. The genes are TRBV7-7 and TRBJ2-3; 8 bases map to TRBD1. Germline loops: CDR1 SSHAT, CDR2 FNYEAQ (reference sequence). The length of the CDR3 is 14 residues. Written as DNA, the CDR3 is TGTGCTAGCAGCGGACAGGGTTCGTCGGATACGCAGTATTTT. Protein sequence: CASSGQGSSDTQYF.

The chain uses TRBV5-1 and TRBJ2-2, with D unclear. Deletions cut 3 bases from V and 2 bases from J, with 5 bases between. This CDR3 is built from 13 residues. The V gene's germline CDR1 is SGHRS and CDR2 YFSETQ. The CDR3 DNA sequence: TGCGCCAGCAGCTCGCGTAACACCGGGGAGCTGTTTTTT. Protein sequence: CASSSRNTGELFF.

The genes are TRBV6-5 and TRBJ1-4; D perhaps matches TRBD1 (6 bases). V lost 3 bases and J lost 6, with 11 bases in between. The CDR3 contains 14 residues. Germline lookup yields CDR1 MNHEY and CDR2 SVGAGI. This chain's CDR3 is CASSYGGADEKLFF. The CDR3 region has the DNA TGTGCCAGCAGTTATGGGGGGGCAGATGAAAAACTGTTTTTT.

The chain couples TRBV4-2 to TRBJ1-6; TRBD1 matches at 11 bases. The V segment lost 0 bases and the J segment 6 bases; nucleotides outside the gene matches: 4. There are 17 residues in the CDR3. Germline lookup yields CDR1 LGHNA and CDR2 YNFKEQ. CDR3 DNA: TGTGCCAGCAGCCAAGATGGACAGGGGGCCGGTAATTCACCCCTCCACTTT. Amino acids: CASSQDGQGAGNSPLHF.

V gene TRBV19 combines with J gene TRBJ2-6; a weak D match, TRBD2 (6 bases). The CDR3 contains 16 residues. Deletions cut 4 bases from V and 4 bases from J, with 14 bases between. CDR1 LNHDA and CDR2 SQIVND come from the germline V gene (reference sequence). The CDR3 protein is CASSNQGGTGANVLTF. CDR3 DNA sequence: TGTGCCAGTAGTAACCAGGGAGGTACGGGGGCCAACGTCCTGACTTTC.

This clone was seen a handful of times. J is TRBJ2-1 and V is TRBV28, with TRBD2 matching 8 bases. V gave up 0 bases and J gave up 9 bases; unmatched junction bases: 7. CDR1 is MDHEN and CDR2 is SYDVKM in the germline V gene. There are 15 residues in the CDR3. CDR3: CASSLWSGRAGEQFF. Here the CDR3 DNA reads TGTGCCAGCAGTTTATGGTCCGGGAGGGCAGGTGAGCAGTTCTTC.

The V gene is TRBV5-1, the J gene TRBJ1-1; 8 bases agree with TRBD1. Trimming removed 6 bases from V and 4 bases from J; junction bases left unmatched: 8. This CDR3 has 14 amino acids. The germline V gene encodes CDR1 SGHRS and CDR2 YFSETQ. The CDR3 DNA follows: TGCGCCAGCACAGGCGGGACAGGAATCACTGAAGCTTTCTTT. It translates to CASTGGTGITEAFF.

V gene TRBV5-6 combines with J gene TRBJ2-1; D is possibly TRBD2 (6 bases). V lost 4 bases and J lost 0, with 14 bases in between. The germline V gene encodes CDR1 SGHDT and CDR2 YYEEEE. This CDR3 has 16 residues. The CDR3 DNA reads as TGTGCCAGCAGCCCTGACATGGGAGGCTCCTACAATGAGCAGTTCTTC. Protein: CASSPDMGGSYNEQFF.

CDR3 amino acids: CASSSGSNYGYTF. CDR3 sequence (DNA): TGTGCCAGCAGTTCAGGCAGTAACTATGGCTACACCTTC. The chain joins TRBV6-5 to TRBJ1-2; D remains ambiguous. Trimming took off 4 bases at V and 1 base at J, with 7 bases between the two ends. This CDR3 has 13 amino acids. In germline, CDR1 is MNHEY, CDR2 SVGAGI.